This is a list of T cell receptor beta chains from one sample in a study of blood T cell repertoires in COVID-19. Sequencing was performed with immunoSEQ multiplex PCR; in TCRdb, only in-frame clones are kept and a portion is missing. This table has some 80,000 clones, roughly 87% appearing once. Sequenced material: peripheral blood. Source of these receptors: a woman older than 75 with active or convalescent COVID-19. Each CDR3 is given with its conserved first and last residue. Fields, in order: V gene, J gene, clone size, D gene, CDR3 DNA, CDR3 protein. A D gene is named only where the DNA matches it firmly. The size entry is marked missing in some rows and otherwise reads once, few, many or a size class.

TRBV29-1	TRBJ1-2	-	TRBD1	TGCAGCGTTTCGACAGGGTTAGGTGGCTACACCTTC	CSVSTGLGGYTF
TRBV28	TRBJ1-2	-	TRBD1	TGTGCCAGCAGATATACAGGGGGCGTTAACTATGGCTACACCTTC	CASRYTGGVNYGYTF
TRBV28	TRBJ1-5	-	-	TGTGCCAGCAGTTTATCTTTAGGGGGGGTGTTTCCCCAGCATTTT	CASSLSLGGVFPQHF
TRBV9	TRBJ1-3	-	-	TGTGCCAGCAGCGTAGAGACAGGAAACTTTATCGGAAACACCATATATTTT	CASSVETGNFIGNTIYF
TRBV19	TRBJ1-6	few	-	TGTGCCAGTAGTATCAACAGTCCGAATTCACCCCTCCACTTT	CASSINSPNSPLHF
TRBV18	TRBJ1-3	once	-	TGTGCCAGCTCTCTAAACAGGGCTGGAAACACCATATATTTT	CASSLNRAGNTIYF
TRBV2	TRBJ2-2	-	TRBD1	TGTGCCAGCAAATCGACAGGGGGCATGGGCACCGGGGAGCTGTTTTTT	CASKSTGGMGTGELFF
TRBV27	TRBJ1-5	-	TRBD1	TGTGCCAGCAGTTTACGTGGACAGGGGTCTCCTACTAGCAATCAGCCCCAGCATTTT	CASSLRGQGSPTSNQPQHF
TRBV18	TRBJ1-1	-	TRBD1	TGTGCCAGCTCCCTTGGACAGGGGCCGAACACTGAAGCTTTCTTT	CASSLGQGPNTEAFF
TRBV7-2	TRBJ2-7	once	TRBD1	TGTGCCAGCAGCTTAGCGTTCGGCAGGGGGTCGGGCCGTAGCTCCTACGAGCAGTACTTC	CASSLAFGRGSGRSSYEQYF
TRBV7-9	TRBJ1-6	-	-	TGTGCCAGCACTGAGGACAGCTCAAGCTCCTATAATTCACCCCTCCACTTT	CASTEDSSSSYNSPLHF
TRBV18	TRBJ2-7	-	TRBD1	TGTGCCAGCTCCGAGGGACAGAGAAACGAGCAGTACTTC	CASSEGQRNEQYF
TRBV6-5	TRBJ2-3	-	TRBD2	TGTGCCAGCAGTTACTTTTCTAGCGGTCGCACAGATACGCAGTATTTT	CASSYFSSGRTDTQYF
TRBV7-9	TRBJ2-4	-	-	TGTGCCAGCAGCTTAGGGCCCCGTGACTTC	CASSLGPRDF
TRBV6-5	TRBJ1-6	-	TRBD1	TGTGCCAGCAGCACGACAGGGGCAGGGAATTCACCCCTCCACTTT	CASSTTGAGNSPLHF
TRBV7-9	TRBJ1-2	-	TRBD1	TGTGCCAGCAGCTCGGGGACAGTCTACACCTTC	CASSSGTVYTF
TRBV5-4	TRBJ2-7	-	TRBD1	TGTGCCAGCAGCACCGGGACAGGGATTGGCGAGCAGTACTTC	CASSTGTGIGEQYF
TRBV12-3/TRBV12-4	TRBJ1-2	-	-	TGTGCCAGCAGCCCGGGGGGGCACTATGGCTACACCTTC	CASSPGGHYGYTF
TRBV5-1	TRBJ2-5	once	TRBD1	TGCGCCAGCAGCTTAGGGGGCGCAGAGACCCAGTACTTC	CASSLGGAETQYF
TRBV18	TRBJ2-1	-	-	TGTGCCAGCTCCTCCACGGTAGGGGGTAGCTCCTACAATGAGCAGTTCTTC	CASSSTVGGSSYNEQFF
TRBV7-5	TRBJ2-1	-	-	TGTGCCAGAAGTCGACCCCCCCGGTGGCGGGGGCAGAGCTCCTACAATGAGCAGTTCTTC	CARSRPPRWRGQSSYNEQFF
TRBV7-6	TRBJ2-7	-	TRBD2	TGTGCCAGCAGCCCCAGATCCGGACTAGACACTCACGAGCAGTACTTC	CASSPRSGLDTHEQYF
TRBV11-3	TRBJ1-2	-	TRBD1	TGTGCCAGCGGATCGACAGGGTATGGCTACACCTTC	CASGSTGYGYTF
TRBV28	TRBJ2-3	-	TRBD2	TGTGCCAGCAGCCCCACTAGCGGGGGATATACGCAGTATTTT	CASSPTSGGYTQYF
TRBV4-2	TRBJ2-1	-	TRBD1	TGTGCCAGCAGCCAAGCCGGACAGGGCGACGCCTACAATGAGCAGTTCTTC	CASSQAGQGDAYNEQFF
TRBV6-5	TRBJ2-2	-	-	TGTGCCAGCAGTAGAGGGCGGGGTTACACCGGGGAGCTGTTTTTT	CASSRGRGYTGELFF
TRBV29-1	TRBJ1-1	few	-	TGCAGCGTTACGGGAGTAAACACTGAAGCTTTCTTT	CSVTGVNTEAFF